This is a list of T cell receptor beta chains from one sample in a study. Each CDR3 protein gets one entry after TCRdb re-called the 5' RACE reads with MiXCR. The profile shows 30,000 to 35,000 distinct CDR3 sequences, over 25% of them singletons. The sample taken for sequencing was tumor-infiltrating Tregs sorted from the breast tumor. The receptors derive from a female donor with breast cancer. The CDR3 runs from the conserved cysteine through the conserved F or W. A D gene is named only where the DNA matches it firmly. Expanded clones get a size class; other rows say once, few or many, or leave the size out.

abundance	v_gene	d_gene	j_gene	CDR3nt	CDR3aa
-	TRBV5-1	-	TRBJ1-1	TGCGCCAGCAGCCCCAGGGTTCCGGACACTGAAGCTTTCTTT	CASSPRVPDTEAFF
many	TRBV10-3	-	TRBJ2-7	TGTGCCATCAGACGAAAAGCGACAGGAATCTCAGGTGCCTACGAGCAGTACTTC	CAIRRKATGISGAYEQYF
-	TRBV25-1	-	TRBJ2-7	TGTGCCAGCAGTGAAGGGGACACCAAATCCTACGAGCGGTACTTC	CASSEGDTKSYERYF
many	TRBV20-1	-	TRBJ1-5	TGCAGTGCAGAACAAGGCGGGCACTATGATCAGCCCCAGCATTTT	CSAEQGGHYDQPQHF
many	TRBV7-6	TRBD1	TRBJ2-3	TGTGCCAGCAGCTTAGGCCCGGCGGGACAGGGGGCAGATACGCAGTATTTT	CASSLGPAGQGADTQYF
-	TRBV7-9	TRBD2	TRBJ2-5	TGTGCCAGTAGCAGGGTGACTAGCGGGAAAGAGACCCAGTACTTC	CASSRVTSGKETQYF
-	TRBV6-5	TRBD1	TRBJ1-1	TGTGCCAGCAGTTACTCTACAGGGGGCATCACTGAAGCTTTCTTT	CASSYSTGGITEAFF
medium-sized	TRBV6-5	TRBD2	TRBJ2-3	TGTGCCAGCAGTTCTACGACTAGCGGGAGTGGGGATACGCAGTATTTT	CASSSTTSGSGDTQYF
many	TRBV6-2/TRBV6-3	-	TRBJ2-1	TGTGCCAGCACCTCCGGCGGCTCCTACAATGAGCAGTTCTTC	CASTSGGSYNEQFF
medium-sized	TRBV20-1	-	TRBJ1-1	TGCAGTGTTTGGGGTAGGAACACTGAAGCTTTCTTT	CSVWGRNTEAFF
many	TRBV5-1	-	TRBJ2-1	TGCGCCAGCAGGGAGGGTCTTCGCGGAGGAGGACCCAATGAGCAGTTCTTC	CASREGLRGGGPNEQFF
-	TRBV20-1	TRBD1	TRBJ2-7	TGCAGTGCTAGCGAGACAGGGGGTTTGGGCGAGCAGTACTTC	CSASETGGLGEQYF
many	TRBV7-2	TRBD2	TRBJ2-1	TGTGCCAGCAGCTTACTAGCGGTCGGAAACAATGAGCAGTTCTTC	CASSLLAVGNNEQFF
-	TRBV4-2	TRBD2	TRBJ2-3	TGTGCCAGCAGCAAAGCGGGAGGGATTACAGATACGCAGTATTTT	CASSKAGGITDTQYF
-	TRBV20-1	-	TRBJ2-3	TGCAGTGCTCGTAGGGGATCCCCCACAGATACGCAGTATTTT	CSARRGSPTDTQYF
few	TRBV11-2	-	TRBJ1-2	TGTGCCAGCAGCCCCGGGACGCCAGCCTATGGCTACACCTTC	CASSPGTPAYGYTF
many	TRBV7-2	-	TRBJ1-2	TGTGCCAGCAGCTCGACAGGTCTAGCCTATGGCTACACCTTC	CASSSTGLAYGYTF
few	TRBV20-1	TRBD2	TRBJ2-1	TGCAGTGCTAGGTCGCCCGGGAGGGGAGGGAATGAGCAGTTCTTC	CSARSPGRGGNEQFF
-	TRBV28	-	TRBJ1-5	TGTGCCAGCAGTTCAATGAATCGACAGCAGCCCCAGCATTTT	CASSSMNRQQPQHF